This T cell receptor (beta chain) comes out of a study of T cell responses to AZD1222 COVID-19 vaccine. The study, taken as a whole, reports: Repertoires were obtained only post-peak T cell response.

Method: immunoSEQ multiplex PCR; TCRdb's copy keeps in-frame clones and lacks some. The table lists 77,000 or so clones, about nine tenths of them singletons. This clone was counted a single time. Its antigen remains unknown. Per germline, CDR1 KGHDR and CDR2 SFDVKD. There are 14 residues in the CDR3. V was clipped by 4 bases and J by 3 bases, with 9 bases between them. The chain recombines TRBV24-1 with TRBJ1-5; D may be TRBD1 (5 bases). The TCR was taken from an adult who received the AZD1222 COVID-19 vaccine. The starting material was peripheral blood, obtained 28 days after the second AZD1222 dose. The CDR3 sequence: CATSENRNNQPQHF. The CDR3 nucleotides read TGTGCCACCAGTGAGAACAGGAACAATCAGCCCCAGCATTTT.